This T cell receptor (beta chain) derives from a study of regulatory and conventional T cells in RAG deficiency (TCRdb year 2017). Context from the whole study: To compare the diversity and composition of the repertoires of Treg, conventional CD4+ and CD8+ T cells between RAG-deficient patients and healthy controls, the study applied high-throughput TCR beta sequencing. What the work shows at the level of the full study, not this receptor alone: All patient T-cell subsets had shorter CDR3 lengths; Omenn syndrome patients showed >80% Treg-Tconv repertoire overlap at nucleotide and amino acid level. In Omenn syndrome patients, sorted CD25-high CD127-low cells may represent peripherally activated cells rather than bona fide Treg cells. Unique TCR beta sequences from Treg cells were 95 to 100-fold fewer in Omenn syndrome and CID/AS patients than controls, versus about 10-fold for other subsets. For some subjects, some T-cell subset analyses were not performed. Markedly lower Shannon entropy and higher Simpson indices were observed in RAG-deficient patients than in control T-cell subpopulations.

The library was obtained by the immunoSEQ multiplex PCR assay. Rearranged TCR beta chain products were amplified from genomic DNA of sorted T-cell subsets and sequenced. In the authors' own workflow: Shannon entropy and Simpson indices were used to measure how diverse the repertoire of productive TCR beta rearrangements was. To assess clonal expansion, the frequencies of the 100 most abundant productive TCR beta clonotypes were added up as a share of total reads. The TRB repertoires were scored with a self-reactivity index built on which amino acids appear at CDR3beta positions 6 and 7. Two-way ANOVA was used for repertoire analyses, while Student t or Mann-Whitney tests were used for flow cytometric analyses. Not all clones reach the TCRdb copy of this immuneACCESS table, which keeps in-frame sequences only. Checked studies attribute under half of the gap to unresolved V genes and leave the rest unexplained. V, J and clone size reflect that table, while D and trimming were determined from the DNA. This sample lists roughly 20,000 clones; about 91% were detected once. The ten largest clonotypes hold over 1.1% of the sample.

Before genomic DNA was extracted, regulatory T cells were isolated from blood as CD4+CD25-high CD127-low cells. Repertoire analyses used several healthy control donors as the comparison group. Worth noting for this clone: This clone's antigen is unknown. No much larger clone exists at a distance of one base, and base qualities are not known.

Here V drops 6 bases and J drops 4 bases, and the junction holds 9 bases not matched to any gene. The CDR1 and CDR2 encoded by the germline V gene are SNHLY and FYNNEI. There are 15 amino acids in the CDR3, from cysteine to phenylalanine inclusive. The CDR3 DNA has 45 bases and is translated from base 1. The data were also submitted as part of a second study, on regulatory T cells. The second study, in turn, reports: In the multiplex PCR, 52 forward TRBV primers and 13 reverse TRBJ primers were used, and assay-based and computational corrections were applied for amplification bias. Patient repertoires showed restricted unique TRB V-J pairs and skewed V and J gene usage, most marked in regulatory T cells. Between CD3G-deficient patients and healthy controls, the study compared T-cell receptor beta repertoires in sorted regulatory T cells, conventional CD4+ T cells and CD8+ T cells. Ficoll density separation was used to isolate peripheral blood mononuclear cells. Within the immunoSEQ assay, multiplex PCR amplified rearranged TRB loci from genomic DNA. TRB amplicons were sequenced using an Illumina HiSeq platform. Raw sequences were error-filtered and aligned to reference gene sequences by custom algorithms and were subsequently analyzed with the immunoSEQ online tools. Frequencies of productive and nonproductive TRB rearrangements were assessed among unique sequences as well as among total sequences. For group comparisons, t tests, Mann-Whitney tests or two-way ANOVA were performed in Prism software.

This chain is built from TRBV2 and TRBJ1-2, with 9 middle bases fitting TRBD1. The sequencing sample was made of Tregs sorted from blood. The receptor's source is a human donor in good health. This receptor has the CDR3 CASRPQMTGGYGYTF. The DNA sequence is given as TGTGCCAGCAGGCCCCAAATGACAGGGGGCTATGGCTACACCTTC.